The T cell receptor (beta chain) described here comes from a study of CD8 T cells in Susac syndrome. Findings and caveats of the study: The study recognized that its TCR sequencing and HLA analysis covered a relatively small number of individuals.

Notes on this clonotype: Antigen: not known.

V was trimmed by 4 bases and J by 1 base, leaving 10 bases between them. Germline CDR1 is DFQATT and CDR2 is SNEGSKA (reference sequence). This CDR3 has 13 residues. The authors sequenced TCR beta from blood CD8+ and CD4+ T cells. Healthy donors matched for age and sex were used as controls. TEMRA cells underwent FACS enrichment and CD8+ and CD4+ T cells underwent negative isolation. Random hexamers served to reverse transcribe roughly 0.5 to 1 ug RNA. One entry per CDR3 protein, called by TCRdb with MiXCR from the immunoSEQ multiplex PCR reads. There are 180,000 or so distinct CDR3 sequences in the sample; 85% to 95% occur only once, and under 0.12% lies in the top ten.

The gene calls are TRBV20-1 and TRBJ1-1; D not certain. Sequenced input: CD4+ T cells from PBMCs. The receptor's source is a human donor in good health. The CDR3 loop is CSATPTTNTEAFF. CDR3 bases: TGCAGTGCTACCCCCACTACGAACACTGAAGCTTTCTTT.